The entry below gives a single T cell receptor beta chain sequence along with its context. Its antigen remains unidentified. The sample belongs to a study of shared clonotypes between healthy human individuals. Whole-study findings and limits: Across subsets, estimated richness was generally greater for naive than for memory populations.

Naive CD8 cells comprised CD45RO-negative, CCR7-positively selected cells, excluding terminally differentiated effector memory CD45RA+ cells. The CDR3 contains 15 residues. Per the germline V gene, CDR1 is SGHVS and CDR2 is FNYEAQ. The germline V and J ends were trimmed by 5 bases and 0 bases, with 10 bases remaining between them. Clones were sequenced by immunoSEQ multiplex PCR, and TCRdb holds only the in-frame ones, with some missing. The repertoire includes nearly 600,000 clones, roughly 95% of them detected once, and 0.1% to 0.11% sits in the top ten. The chain joins TRBV7-6 to TRBJ2-2; the D is unclear. The sequence came from a woman under 40 in good health. The sequenced sample consisted of naive CD8+ T cells sorted from blood. In nucleotides, the CDR3 is TGTGCCAGCAGCGGAGCCCTAGCGAACACCGGGGAGCTGTTTTTT. Its translation is CASSGALANTGELFF.